The present T cell receptor beta chain was sequenced within a study of T cell clones after liver transplantation. About the research overall: Samples came pre-transplant, pre-randomization before withdrawal, and post-randomization after withdrawal ended.

Libraries were prepared by immunoSEQ multiplex PCR; TCRdb keeps only in-frame clonotypes and omits some of them. The sample holds approximately 25,000 clones, more than 60% seen once. The CDR3 is made up of 16 amino acids. With 2 bases removed from V and 1 base from J, the gap between germline ends came to 12 bases. The germline CDR1 and CDR2 sequences are SGHRS and YFSETQ. The specimen was CD4+ T cells from blood, collected before liver transplant. This chain uses TRBV5-1 with TRBJ2-2, with D perhaps matching TRBD1 (5 bases). This clonotype was sampled from a human donor who received a liver transplant. CDR3 sequence: CASSLGNRQNTGELFF. CDR3 in DNA: TGCGCCAGCAGCTTAGGCAACAGGCAGAACACCGGGGAGCTGTTTTTT.